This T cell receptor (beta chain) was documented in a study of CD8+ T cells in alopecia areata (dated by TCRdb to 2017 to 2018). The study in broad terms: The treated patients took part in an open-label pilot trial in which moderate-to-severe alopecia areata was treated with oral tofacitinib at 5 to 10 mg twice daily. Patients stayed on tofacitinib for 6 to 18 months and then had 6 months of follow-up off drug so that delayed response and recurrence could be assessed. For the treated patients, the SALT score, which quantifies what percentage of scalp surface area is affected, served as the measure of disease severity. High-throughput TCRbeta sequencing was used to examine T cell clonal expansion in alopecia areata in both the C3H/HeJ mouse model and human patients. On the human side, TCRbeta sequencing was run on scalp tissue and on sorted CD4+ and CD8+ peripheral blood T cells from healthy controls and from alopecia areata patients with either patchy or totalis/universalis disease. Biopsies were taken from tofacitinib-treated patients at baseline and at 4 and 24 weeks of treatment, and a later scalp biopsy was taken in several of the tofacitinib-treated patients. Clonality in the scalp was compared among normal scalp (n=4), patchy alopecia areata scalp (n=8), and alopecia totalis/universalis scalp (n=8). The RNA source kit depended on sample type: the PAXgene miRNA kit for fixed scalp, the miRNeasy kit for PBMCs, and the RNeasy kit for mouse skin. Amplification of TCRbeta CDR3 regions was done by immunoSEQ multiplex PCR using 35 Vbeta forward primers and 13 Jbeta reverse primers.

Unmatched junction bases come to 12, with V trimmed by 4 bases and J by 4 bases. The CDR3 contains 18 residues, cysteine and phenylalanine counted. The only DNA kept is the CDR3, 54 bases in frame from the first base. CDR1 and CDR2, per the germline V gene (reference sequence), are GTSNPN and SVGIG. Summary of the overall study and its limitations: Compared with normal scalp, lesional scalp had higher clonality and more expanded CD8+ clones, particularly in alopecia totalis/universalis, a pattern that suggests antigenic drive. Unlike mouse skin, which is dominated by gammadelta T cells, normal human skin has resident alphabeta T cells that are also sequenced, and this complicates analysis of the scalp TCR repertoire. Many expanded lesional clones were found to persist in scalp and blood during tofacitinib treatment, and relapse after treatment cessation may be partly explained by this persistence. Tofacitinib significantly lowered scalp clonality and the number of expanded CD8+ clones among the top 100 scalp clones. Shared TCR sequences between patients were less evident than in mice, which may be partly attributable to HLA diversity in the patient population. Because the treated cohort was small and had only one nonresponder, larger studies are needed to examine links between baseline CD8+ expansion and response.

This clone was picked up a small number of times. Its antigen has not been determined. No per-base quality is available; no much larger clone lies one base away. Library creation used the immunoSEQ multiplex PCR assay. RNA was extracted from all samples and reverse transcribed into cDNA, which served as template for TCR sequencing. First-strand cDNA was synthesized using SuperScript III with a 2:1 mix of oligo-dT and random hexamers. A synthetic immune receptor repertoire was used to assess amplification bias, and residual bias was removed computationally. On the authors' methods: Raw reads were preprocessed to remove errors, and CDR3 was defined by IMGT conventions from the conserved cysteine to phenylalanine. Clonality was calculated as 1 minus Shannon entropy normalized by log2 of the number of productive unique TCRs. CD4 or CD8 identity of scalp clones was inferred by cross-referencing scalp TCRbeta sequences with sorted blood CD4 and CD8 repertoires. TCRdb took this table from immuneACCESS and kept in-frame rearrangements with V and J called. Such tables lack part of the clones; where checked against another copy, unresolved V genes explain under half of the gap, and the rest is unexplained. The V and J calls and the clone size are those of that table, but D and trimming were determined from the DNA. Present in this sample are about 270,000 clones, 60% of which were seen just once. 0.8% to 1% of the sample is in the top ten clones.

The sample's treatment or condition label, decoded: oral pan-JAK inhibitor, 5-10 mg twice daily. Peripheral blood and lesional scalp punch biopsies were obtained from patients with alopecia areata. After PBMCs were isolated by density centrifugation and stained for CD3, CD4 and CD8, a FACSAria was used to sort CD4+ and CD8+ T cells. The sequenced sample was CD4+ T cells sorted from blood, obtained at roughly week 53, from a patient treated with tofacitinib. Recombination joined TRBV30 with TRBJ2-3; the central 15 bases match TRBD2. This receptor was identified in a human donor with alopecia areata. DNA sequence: TGTGCCTGGACCCTCCACTCAGGACTAGCGGGGGGGCCAGATACGCAGTATTTT. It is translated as CAWTLHSGLAGGPDTQYF.